This T cell receptor (beta chain) came from a study of T cells after yellow fever vaccination (dated by TCRdb to the late 2010s). Context from the whole study: Libraries from fractions with low cell numbers were prepared with the SMART-Seq v4 Ultra Low Input RNA kit. To follow T-cell clones before and after both primary and booster YFV17D yellow fever vaccination, bulk TCR alpha and beta repertoires underwent longitudinal sequencing. Two healthy male donors, one aged 18 to 29 and one aged 30 to 40 years, made up the cohort. Blood was collected at multiple timepoints before and after primary and secondary immunization, and bulk PBMC replicates and cell subsets were isolated. General study outcomes and caveats: Computational filtering was required because FACS-sorted repertoires could contain abundant contaminating clonotypes from the bulk population. Because the study included only two donors, the extent to which the findings can be generalized is limited. The secondary T-cell response was weaker than the primary response but faster, peaking on day 5 instead of day 15. After the booster, most of the clones that had expanded following primary vaccination were detected again (approximately 96% of CD4 and 80% to 90% of CD8), which suggests that memory was broadly maintained. A small fraction of clonotypes showed up in both the CD4 and CD8 compartments, probably as a result of convergent recombination.

Per the publication, the treatment or condition label means: live attenuated yellow fever vaccine strain. At each blood-draw timepoint, two biological replicates of bulk PBMCs were collected. A standard Ficoll-Paque protocol was used to isolate PBMCs from peripheral blood. TriZol was used to extract RNA from bulk PBMCs, from CD4 and CD8 fractions, and from dextramer-positive and dextramer-negative fractions. The CDR3 holds 16 amino acids from the cysteine to the phenylalanine. The entry retains the CDR3 DNA only, 48 bases that are in frame from base 1. V loses 4 bases of germline sequence and J loses 3 bases, and the interval between the two ends is 17 bases. Via the germline V gene, CDR1 is SGHDT and CDR2 YYEEEE. This clonotype was observed a few times. There is no known antigen for this receptor. There are no base qualities to consult, and no much larger clone falls within one base. The instrument was an Illumina NovaSeq 6000. TCR cDNA was made using 5'RACE template switching, a step that added a universal primer site and unique molecular identifiers. cDNA synthesis was primed from both the TCR alpha and TCR beta constant segments. Library amplification involved two PCR steps, and the second step added sample barcodes and sequencing adapters. Sequencing of the libraries was done on either Illumina HiSeq 2500 (2x100 bp) or NovaSeq (2x150 bp). Per the authors' processing: MIGEC was used to demultiplex reads and collapse the reads into UMI consensus sequences, and MiXCR was used for V(D)J alignment. Using edgeR on replicate PBMC samples, clonotypes were called vaccine-responding if FDR was below 0.01 and the log2 fold change was above 5 up to day 15. Each bulk clonotype received a CD4 or CD8 identity based on whether the sequenced CD4 or CD8 repertoire contained that clonotype at higher abundance. TCRdb trimmed the raw reads at Q25, called clones with MiXCR and kept productive beta chains. A single entry per CDR3 protein holds the most common genes and DNA from its merged rows. The V and J calls here are based on TCRdb, not the publication. The sample table records about 310,000 distinct CDR3 sequences; around 3.9% of these occur just once. 20% to 25% of the sample belongs to the ten largest clones.

This receptor was taken from a man aged 18 to 29 who received the YFV17D yellow fever vaccine. The sample consisted of PBMCs, taken on the day of the yellow fever booster vaccination. The chain is encoded by TRBV5-6 joined to TRBJ2-1; the D gene assignment is ambiguous. The CDR3 reads CASSKGGGSYYNEQFF. The nucleotide sequence reads TGTGCCAGCAGCAAGGGCGGTGGCAGTTACTACAATGAGCAGTTCTTC. With the rest looked up from the reference TRBV5-6 and TRBJ2-1 genes rather than sequenced, the full variable domain is DAGVTQSPTHLIKTRGQQVTLRCSPKSGHDTVSWYQQALGQGPQFIFQYYEEEERQRGNFPDRFSGHQFPNYSSELNVNALLLGDSALYLCASSKGGGSYYNEQFFGPGTRLTVL.